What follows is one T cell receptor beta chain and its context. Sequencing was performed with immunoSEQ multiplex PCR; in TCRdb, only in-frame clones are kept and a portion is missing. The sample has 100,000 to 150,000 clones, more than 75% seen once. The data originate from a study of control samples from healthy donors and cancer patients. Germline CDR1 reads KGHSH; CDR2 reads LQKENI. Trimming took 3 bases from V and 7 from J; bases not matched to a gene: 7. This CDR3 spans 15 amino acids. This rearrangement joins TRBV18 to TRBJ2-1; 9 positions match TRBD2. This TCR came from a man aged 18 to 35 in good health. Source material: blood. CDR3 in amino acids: CASSPRLAEGNEQFF. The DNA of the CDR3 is TGTGCCAGCTCACCCCGACTAGCGGAAGGGAATGAGCAGTTCTTC.